The next 18 T cell receptor beta chains were all read from a single sample in a study of T cell responses to AZD1222 COVID-19 vaccine. The data were produced by immunoSEQ multiplex PCR, yet TCRdb's version contains in-frame clones alone and is incomplete. The data hold some 280,000 clones, with around 92% observed a single time. The sample in question was peripheral blood, obtained 28 days after the second AZD1222 dose. The receptors originated from an adult who received the AZD1222 COVID-19 vaccine.

V usage is TRBV12-2 and J usage is TRBJ2-7. TRBV12-2 is a documented pseudogene. The CDR3 consists of 12 residues. The CDR3 nucleotides are TGTGCAAGTCGCTTAGCGTCACACGAGCAGTACTTC. Translation gives CASRLASHEQYF.

V usage is TRBV5-4 and J usage is TRBJ1-1; maybe TRBD1 (5 bases). Between the trimmed V and J ends, which lost 4 bases and 4 bases, there was a span of 14 bases. The germline V gene has CDR1 SGHNT and CDR2 YYREEE (reference sequence). This CDR3 is 14 amino acids long. CDR3 loop: CASSLEWGSTEAFF. The CDR3 bases are TGTGCCAGCAGCCTCGAGTGGGGGAGCACTGAAGCTTTCTTT.

V and J are TRBV10-1 and TRBJ1-4, with TRBD1 matching over 7 bases. V lost 7 bases to trimming and J lost 4 bases; unmatched junction nucleotides: 21. Germline V gives CDR1 WNHNN, CDR2 SYGVQD (reference sequence). The CDR3 runs to 19 residues. The CDR3 sequence: CASKVGEPGQSTFNEKLFF. DNA for the CDR3: TGCGCCAGCAAAGTAGGGGAACCGGGACAGTCTACTTTTAATGAAAAACTGTTTTTT.

The gene calls are TRBV5-1 and TRBJ1-2, with D uncertain. Trimming left V 0 bases short and J 3 bases short, with 9 bases between. The CDR3 is 14 residues long. CDR1 is SGHRS, CDR2 YFSETQ, per germline. The CDR3 nucleotides are TGCGCCAGCAGCTTGGCCCTCCCAGACTATGGCTACACCTTC. Its protein product is CASSLALPDYGYTF.

This clone was recorded a few times. The chain employs TRBV5-6 and TRBJ2-7, with 9 bases aligning to TRBD2. The CDR3 is made up of 16 amino acids. V dropped 1 base and J dropped 2; count of bases not matched to a gene: 7. Germline CDR1 reads SGHDT; CDR2 reads YYEEEE. The CDR3 sequence is CASSLFASGTPYEQYF. The DNA for the CDR3 is TGTGCCAGCAGCTTGTTCGCTAGCGGGACCCCCTACGAGCAGTACTTC. Drawing the rest from reference TRBV5-6 and TRBJ2-7, the complete variable domain is DAGVTQSPTHLIKTRGQQVTLRCSPKSGHDTVSWYQQALGQGPQFIFQYYEEEERQRGNFPDRFSGHQFPNYSSELNVNALLLGDSALYLCASSLFASGTPYEQYFGPGTRLTVT.

This chain uses TRBV3-1 (or the pseudogene TRBV3-2) with TRBJ2-5, with TRBD2 matching over 10 bases. The ends lost 0 bases at V and 7 bases at J; junction bases unmatched: 11. CDR3 length: 17 residues. In germline, CDR1 is LGHDT, CDR2 YNNKEL (reference sequence). The CDR3 DNA sequence: TGTGCCAGCAGCCAAGATTATATAGCGGGGGGCCGGGGGACCCAGTACTTC. This sequence encodes CASSQDYIAGGRGTQYF.

The genes are TRBV19 and TRBJ1-5, with D tentatively TRBD1 (5 bases). The V gene lost 7 bases and the J gene lost 4 bases, with 11 bases spanning the gap. Germline V lookup: CDR1 LNHDA, CDR2 SQIVND (reference sequence). CDR3 size: 13 residues. The CDR3 sequence is CASTRRTNQPQHF. The CDR3 bases are TGTGCCAGTACAAGGCGGACAAATCAGCCCCAGCATTTT.

The chain is built from TRBV27 and TRBJ2-1; D is ambiguous. The ends were cut back, 2 bases at V and 3 bases at J, with 11 bases in the middle. CDR3 size: 15 residues. The germline V gene encodes CDR1 MNHEY and CDR2 SMNVEV (reference sequence). CDR3 region: CASSLGLELYNEQFF. The CDR3 DNA reads TGTGCCAGCAGTTTAGGGCTGGAACTCTACAATGAGCAGTTCTTC.

V gene TRBV5-6 combines with J gene TRBJ2-3, with D unclear. The CDR3 is made up of 14 amino acids. Germline CDR1 reads SGHDT; CDR2 reads YYEEEE. Trimming cost V 2 bases and J 7 bases, with 14 bases left between them. The CDR3 coding sequence is TGTGCCAGCAGCTTTGGTAGAGCTTCCTATACGCAGTATTTT. This translates into CASSFGRASYTQYF.

The chain uses TRBV7-8 and TRBJ1-5; weak D call: TRBD1 (5 bases). Per the germline V gene, CDR1 is SGHVS and CDR2 is FQNEAQ. The CDR3 is made up of 16 amino acids. Trimming stripped 0 bases from V and 1 base from J, with 10 bases between. The CDR3 bases are TGTGCCAGCAGCTTAGCGATAGGGGCCAGCAATCAGCCCCAGCATTTT. Translating it yields CASSLAIGASNQPQHF.

The rearrangement joins TRBV7-2 to TRBJ1-6, with 8 nucleotides matching TRBD1. Trimming took 5 bases from V and 4 from J; bases not matched to a gene: 10. Germline V gene sequence: CDR1 SGHTA, CDR2 FQGNSA. CDR3 length: 17 residues. The CDR3 spells CASSTRQGPRYNSPLHF. As DNA, the CDR3 is TGTGCCAGCAGCACGAGACAGGGGCCGCGATATAATTCACCCCTCCACTTT.

The chain uses TRBV5-1 and TRBJ1-1; no definite D call. V dropped 3 bases and J dropped 4 bases, with 13 bases sitting between them. The CDR3 contains 14 residues. Germline CDR1 is SGHRS and CDR2 is YFSETQ. CDR3 protein: CASSSLLEGTEAFF. CDR3 nucleotide sequence: TGCGCCAGCAGCTCGCTCCTCGAGGGCACTGAAGCTTTCTTT.

V usage is TRBV5-1 and J usage is TRBJ2-1, with TRBD2 identical over 9 bases. J lost 8 bases, V lost 4 bases, and 10 bases had no gene match. This CDR3 is built from 15 residues. Germline loops: CDR1 SGHRS, CDR2 YFSETQ. CDR3 protein: CASSTSGRPFYEQFF. CDR3 bases: TGCGCCAGCAGCACCAGCGGGAGGCCCTTCTATGAGCAGTTCTTC.

The chain recombines TRBV3-1 (or the pseudogene TRBV3-2) with TRBJ2-7, with 11 bases lining up with TRBD1. The CDR3 totals 12 residues. Per the germline V gene, CDR1 is LGHDT and CDR2 is YNNKEL (reference sequence). After removal of 4 bases from V and 7 bases from J, the junction contained 0 bases not matched to a gene. The CDR3 coding sequence is TGTGCCAGCAGCCGGGACAGGGGGGAGCAGTACTTC. The encoded protein is CASSRDRGEQYF.

The chain couples TRBV3-1 (or the pseudogene TRBV3-2) to TRBJ2-7; 8 nucleotides match TRBD2. The CDR3 has 12 residues. The V gene's germline CDR1 is LGHDT and CDR2 YNNKEL (reference sequence). Losses at the gene ends were 6 bases for V and 3 bases for J; bases not matched to a gene: 1. CDR3 protein: CASSSGVYEQYF. CDR3 nucleotides: TGTGCCAGCAGTAGCGGGGTCTACGAGCAGTACTTC.

The chain has TRBV7-9 and TRBJ1-1, with 7 bases identical to TRBD1. This CDR3 spans 11 amino acids. V dropped 5 bases and J dropped 9; count of bases not matched to a gene: 3. CDR1 and CDR2 (germline): SEHNR, FQNEAQ (reference sequence). The CDR3 sequence is CASSVTGKAFF. CDR3 nucleotides: TGTGCCAGCAGCGTGACAGGGAAAGCTTTCTTT.

This clone appeared a single time. This chain connects TRBV3-1 (or the pseudogene TRBV3-2) to TRBJ1-2, with 9 positions matching TRBD1. Germline trimming cut 6 bases from V and 3 bases from J; bases unmatched to any gene: 11. In germline, CDR1 is LGHDT, CDR2 YNNKEL (reference sequence). CDR3 length: 16 residues. The CDR3 nucleotides are TGTGCCAGCAGACCCATTGGACAGGGGCTAGACTATGGCTACACCTTC. It yields the protein CASRPIGQGLDYGYTF.

The rearrangement uses TRBV2 and TRBJ1-6; D gene ambiguous. Germline values: CDR1 SNHLY, CDR2 FYNNEI. The CDR3 consists of 15 residues. The V end lost 2 bases, the J end lost 2 bases, and 7 bases lay between the germline ends. The CDR3 nucleotides are TGTGCCAGCAGTGAACGGGATGCCTATAATTCACCCCTCCACTTT. Translating it yields CASSERDAYNSPLHF.